This T cell receptor beta chain was observed in a study of PD-1 blockade in classical Hodgkin lymphoma (dated by TCRdb to about 2020). Study-level background: Nivolumab dosing was 3 mg/kg intravenously every 2 weeks, continuing until either disease progression or unacceptable toxicity. A peripheral blood immune signature of response to PD-1 blockade in classical Hodgkin lymphoma was defined using TCR beta sequencing and CyTOF.

Overall results and qualifications from the work: Baseline TCR diversity was reported to be lower in newly diagnosed patients than in healthy donors and to be lower still in relapsed/refractory patients. A significant rise by C4D1 was seen in CD4+ but not CD8+ TCR diversity (p=0.0027 vs p=0.16), with the rise being most apparent in complete responders (p=0.02). Lower diversity was seen in patients whose nivolumab began less than 1 year after ASCT, and these patients were left out of later analyses so that immune reconstitution would not confound the results. Among trial patients, those achieving complete response had baseline diversity similar to that of newly diagnosed patients, while diversity was significantly lower in partial responders and progressors. The study covered only a single clinical trial cohort, and the causes of the repertoire differences, possibly disease activity or prior therapy, were still not defined.

The CDR3, from cysteine to phenylalanine, totals 15 residues. The sequence is cut down to CDR3 DNA, 45 bases in frame from base 1. The germline V gene (reference sequence) yields SSHAT for CDR1 and FNYEAQ for CDR2. The meaning of the sample's time point label: cycle 1 day 1 (C1D1), immediately before nivolumab initiation. Relapse after autologous stem cell transplantation had occurred in all trial patients, and cohorts A, B and C were distinguished by prior brentuximab vedotin exposure. Magnetic negative selection with a Miltenyi CD4+ T cell isolation kit was used to purify CD4+ T cells from thawed PBMCs. The trial cohort was composed of roughly 60 patients with relapsed/refractory classical Hodgkin lymphoma, for whom complete response, partial response or progressive disease was recorded as best overall response. In the multi-cohort phase II CheckMate 205 trial, trial patients received single-agent nivolumab. Best overall response was determined by an independent review committee according to the 2007 International Working Group response criteria. Trial PBMCs were collected immediately before nivolumab initiation (C1D1) and during therapy at cycle 2 day 1 and cycle 4 day 1. Peripheral blood was collected in 8 mL Vacutainer Cell Preparation Tubes, from which PBMCs were isolated by centrifugation and then cryopreserved. Purified CD4+ and CD8+ fractions were prepared only for cases with an additional available PBMC sample. Magnetically labelled cells were removed on LS columns in a quadroMACS separator, and the flow-through was retained as the purified fraction.

The Qiagen DNeasy kit was used to extract genomic DNA from unsorted PBMCs and from the negatively selected CD4+ and CD8+ fractions. TCR beta CDR3 regions were subjected to amplification by immunoSEQ multiplex PCR with primers that anneal to V and J segments. A synthetic immune receptor repertoire was used to minimize amplification bias, and remaining bias was computationally removed after sequencing. The study's own analysis went as follows. Repertoire diversity was quantified as the Shannon entropy index using custom Python scripts. Unsorted, CD4+ and CD8+ repertoires were examined separately, except in combined analyses, for which CD4+ and CD8+ sequences were merged in silico. A clone counted as expanded when the clone's frequency after treatment rose at least 2-fold relative to C1D1, and clones undetected at baseline were given a pseudocount of 0.5. Singleton clones were defined as clones with 0 or 1 copy at C1D1, and non-singleton clones were defined as clones with 2 or more copies. Clones expanded in unsorted samples were annotated as CD4+, CD8+ or unknown by matching protein sequences in sorted samples from the same patient. Wilcoxon tests were applied to paired samples to test diversity changes from C1D1 to C4D1. What TCRdb holds here is the immuneACCESS table cut down to in-frame rearrangements. Part of the clones is not present; checked against another copy, under half of the missing clones reflect an unresolved V gene, and the others are unexplained. That table supplies the V and J calls and clone size; D and trimming were determined from the DNA. The sample table records 9,500 to 15,000 clones; 65% to 85% of these occur just once. Roughly 1.6% of the sample rests with the top ten.

A note on this clone: Its specific antigen is unknown. At one end the junction does not follow the germline gene, possibly because of a read error.

This clonotype originated in a human donor with classical Hodgkin lymphoma. Source: CD4+ T cells from blood, taken at baseline. The sequence links TRBV7-7 to TRBJ2-7; too little of a D gene remains to name it. At the DNA level, the sequence is TGTGCTAGCAGCCTCGGGTGGGCCCCCCTCTACGAGCAGTACTTC. It encodes CASSLGWAPLYEQYF.